This T cell receptor beta chain was recovered during a study of shared clonotypes between healthy human individuals. The overall study: Every donor yielded three CD4 naive, three CD4 memory, two CD8 naive and one CD8 memory plate.

Whole-study findings and limits: The researchers took only blood, and tissue repertoires probably look different.

Division of CD4+ cells produced a CD45RA+ naive subset and a CD45RA-negative memory subset. V lost 4 bases and J lost 5, with 7 bases in between. Germline V gene sequence: CDR1 SGHRS, CDR2 YFSETQ. CDR3 length: 12 residues. Genomic DNA belonging to each subset was distributed in equal measure over several immunoSEQ plates. Repertoires were generated with immunoSEQ multiplex PCR, while TCRdb's copy carries only in-frame clones and drops some. Found here are millions of clones, approximately 95% of them singletons; the top ten hold 0.35% to 0.45%. Of note for this clone: Antigen: not known. This specimen includes other DNA sequences encoding the same CDR3.

The source material was naive CD4+ T cells from PBMCs. The subset was: CD45RA+ positively selected. The TCR sequence derives from a man between 18 and 29 years old in good health. Some clones in this sample may be carry-over from other donors' samples. J is TRBJ2-1 and V is TRBV5-1; D remains unclear. The CDR3 DNA is TGCGCCAGCAGCCTGGGCCACAATGAGCAGTTCTTC. It yields the protein CASSLGHNEQFF.